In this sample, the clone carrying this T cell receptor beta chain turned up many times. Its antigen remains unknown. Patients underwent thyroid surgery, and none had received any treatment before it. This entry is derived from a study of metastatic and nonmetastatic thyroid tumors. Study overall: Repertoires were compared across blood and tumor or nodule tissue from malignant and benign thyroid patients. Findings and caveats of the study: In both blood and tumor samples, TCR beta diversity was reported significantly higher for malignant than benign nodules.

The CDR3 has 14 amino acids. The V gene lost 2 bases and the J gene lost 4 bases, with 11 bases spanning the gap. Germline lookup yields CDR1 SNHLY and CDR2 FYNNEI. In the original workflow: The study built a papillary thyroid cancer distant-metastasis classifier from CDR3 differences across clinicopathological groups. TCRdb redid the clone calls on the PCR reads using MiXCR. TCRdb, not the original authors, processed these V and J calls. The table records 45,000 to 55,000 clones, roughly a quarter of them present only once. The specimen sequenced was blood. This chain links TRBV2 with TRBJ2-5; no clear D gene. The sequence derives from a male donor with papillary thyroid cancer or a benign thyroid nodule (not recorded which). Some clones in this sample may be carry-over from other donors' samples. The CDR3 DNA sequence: TGTGCCAGCAGTGAATTGGGGATCGGAGAGACCCAGTACTTC. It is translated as CASSELGIGETQYF.